This T cell receptor beta chain was sequenced for a study of radiation and T cells in renal cell carcinoma. As for this clone: Its antigen remains unknown.

General study findings and limits: Without pretreatment biopsies, baseline tumor clonotype presence was undetermined. From baseline, blood top tumor clonotypes peaked at 2 weeks post-radiation.

Time point defined: blood 2 weeks post-SBRT. As for treatment: 15 Gy SBRT to primary tumor, nephrectomy 4 weeks later. Radiation-treated patients gave blood at baseline, week 2 and week 4. Profiled with immunoSEQ multiplex PCR; TCRdb holds only in-frame clones, not every one. The sample shows about 150,000 clones, about 87% of them seen only once. With 6 bases clipped from V and 5 bases from J, the junction kept 5 bases outside the gene matches. The CDR3 length is 13 residues. Germline CDR1 and CDR2: SNHLY and FYNNEI. The sequences come from blood, collected from a patient whose treatment included radiotherapy and nephrectomy. This sequence originates from a woman aged 45-65 years with renal cell carcinoma. This chain links TRBV2 with TRBJ2-7; 9 bases are a match to TRBD2. The DNA of the CDR3 is TGTGCCAGCAGGCCCGGGACTAGCCACGAGCAGTACTTC. This codes for CASRPGTSHEQYF.